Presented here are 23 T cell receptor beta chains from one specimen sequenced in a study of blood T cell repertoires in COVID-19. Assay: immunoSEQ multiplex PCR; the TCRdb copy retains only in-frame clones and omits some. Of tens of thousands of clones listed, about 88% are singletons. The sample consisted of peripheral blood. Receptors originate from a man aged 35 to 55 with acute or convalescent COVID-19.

The CDR3 region is CASSLAGGSNQPQHF. CDR3 DNA sequence: TGTGCCAGCAGCTTAGCGGGGGGGAGCAATCAGCCCCAGCATTTT. This chain connects TRBV7-8 to TRBJ1-5, with D perhaps matching TRBD1 (5 bases). There are 15 residues in the CDR3. CDR1 and CDR2 from the germline V gene are SGHVS and FQNEAQ. The V gene lost 0 bases and the J gene lost 1 base, with 7 bases spanning the gap.

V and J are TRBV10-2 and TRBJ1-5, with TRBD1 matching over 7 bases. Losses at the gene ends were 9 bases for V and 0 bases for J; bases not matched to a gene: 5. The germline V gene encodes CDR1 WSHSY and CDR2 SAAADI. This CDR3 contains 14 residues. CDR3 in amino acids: CARWTGYSNQPQHF. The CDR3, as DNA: TGCGCCAGGTGGACAGGCTATAGCAATCAGCCCCAGCATTTT.

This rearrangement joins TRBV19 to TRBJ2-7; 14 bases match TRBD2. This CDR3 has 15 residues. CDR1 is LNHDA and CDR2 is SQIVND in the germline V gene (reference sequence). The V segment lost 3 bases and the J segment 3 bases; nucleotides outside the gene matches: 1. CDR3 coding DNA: TGTGCCAGTAGTATCGGACTAGCGGGAGGCTACGAGCAGTACTTC. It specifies CASSIGLAGGYEQYF.

The CDR3 protein is CASTQGLAGETQYF. The CDR3 nucleotides are TGTGCCAGCACCCAGGGACTAGCCGGAGAGACCCAGTACTTC. The rearrangement joins TRBV2 to TRBJ2-5, with 9 bases identical to TRBD2. J lost 4 bases, V lost 7 bases, and 7 bases had no gene match. The CDR3 sequence is 14 residues long. The germline gives CDR1 SNHLY, CDR2 FYNNEI.

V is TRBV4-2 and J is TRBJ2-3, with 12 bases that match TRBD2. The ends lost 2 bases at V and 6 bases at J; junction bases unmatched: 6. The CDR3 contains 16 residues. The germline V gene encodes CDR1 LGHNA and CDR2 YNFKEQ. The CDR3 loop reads CASSQRLAGERDTQYF. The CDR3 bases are TGTGCCAGCAGCCAAAGACTAGCGGGGGAGAGGGATACGCAGTATTTT.

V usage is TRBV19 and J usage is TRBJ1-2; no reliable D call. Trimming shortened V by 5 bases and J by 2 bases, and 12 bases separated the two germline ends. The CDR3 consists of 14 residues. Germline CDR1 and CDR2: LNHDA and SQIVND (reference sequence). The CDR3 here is CASSQSRGNYGYTF. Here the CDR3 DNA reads TGTGCCAGTAGTCAATCACGGGGAAACTATGGCTACACCTTC.

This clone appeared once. The CDR3 sequence is CASSVVGPNTEAFF. CDR3 DNA: TGTGCCAGCAGCGTAGTTGGCCCGAACACTGAAGCTTTCTTT. V and J are TRBV9 and TRBJ1-1; D unclear. The CDR3 is 14 amino acids. The V end lost 0 bases, the J end lost 1 base, and 7 bases lay between the germline ends. CDR1 is SGDLS, CDR2 YYNGEE, per germline.

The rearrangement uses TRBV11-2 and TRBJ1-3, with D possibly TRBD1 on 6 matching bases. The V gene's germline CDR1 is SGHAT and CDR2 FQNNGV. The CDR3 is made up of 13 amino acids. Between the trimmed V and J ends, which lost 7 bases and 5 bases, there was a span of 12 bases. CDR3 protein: CASIPTGRNTIYF. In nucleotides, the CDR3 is TGTGCCAGCATCCCAACAGGGAGAAACACCATATATTTT.

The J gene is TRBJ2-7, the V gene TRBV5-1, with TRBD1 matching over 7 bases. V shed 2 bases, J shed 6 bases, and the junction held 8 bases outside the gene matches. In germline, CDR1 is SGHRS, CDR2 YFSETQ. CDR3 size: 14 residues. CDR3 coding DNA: TGCGCCAGCAGCTTAGGTGGAACAGGGGTCGAGCAGTACTTC. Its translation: CASSLGGTGVEQYF.

CDR3 loop: CATGVVTSGANVLTF. Here the CDR3 DNA reads TGTGCCACCGGGGTGGTTACGTCTGGGGCCAACGTCCTGACTTTC. V and J are TRBV27 and TRBJ2-6, with a possible D match to TRBD2 (5 bases). V lost 10 bases and J 1 base, leaving 14 bases between the germline ends. CDR1 and CDR2 (germline): MNHEY, SMNVEV (reference sequence). CDR3 size: 15 residues.

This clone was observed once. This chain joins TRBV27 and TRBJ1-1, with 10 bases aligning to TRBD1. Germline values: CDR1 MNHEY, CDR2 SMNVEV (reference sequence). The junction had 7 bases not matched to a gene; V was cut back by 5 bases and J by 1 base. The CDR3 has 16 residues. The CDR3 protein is CASSDTTGGANTEAFF. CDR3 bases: TGTGCCAGCAGTGATACGACAGGGGGCGCGAACACTGAAGCTTTCTTT.

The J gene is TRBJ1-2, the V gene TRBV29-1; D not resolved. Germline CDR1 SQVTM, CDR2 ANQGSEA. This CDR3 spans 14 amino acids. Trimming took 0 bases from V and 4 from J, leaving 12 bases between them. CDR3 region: CSVEEGGFGYGYTF. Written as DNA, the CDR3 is TGCAGCGTTGAAGAAGGCGGTTTCGGCTATGGCTACACCTTC. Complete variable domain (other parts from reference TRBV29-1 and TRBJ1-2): SAVISQKPSRDICQRGTSLTIQCQVDSQVTMMFWYRQQPGQSLTLIATANQGSEATYESGFVIDKFPISRPNLTFSTLTVSNMSPEDSSIYLCSVEEGGFGYGYTFGSGTRLTVV.

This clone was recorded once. The CDR3 DNA follows: TGTGCCAGCAGCCTGGGACCGGAGCGGGAGCAGTACTTC. Translation: CASSLGPEREQYF. The chain employs TRBV5-4 and TRBJ2-7; the D call may be TRBD1 or TRBD2 (5 bases each). This CDR3 region has 13 residues. The V gene's germline CDR1 is SGHNT and CDR2 YYREEE (reference sequence). V gave up 4 bases and J gave up 7 bases, with 15 bases separating them.

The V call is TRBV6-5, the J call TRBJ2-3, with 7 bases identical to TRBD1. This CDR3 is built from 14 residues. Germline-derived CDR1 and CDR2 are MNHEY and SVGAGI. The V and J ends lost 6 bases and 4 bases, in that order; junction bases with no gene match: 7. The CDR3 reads CASRPGDSADTQYF. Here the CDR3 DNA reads TGTGCCAGCAGGCCCGGGGACAGCGCAGATACGCAGTATTTT.

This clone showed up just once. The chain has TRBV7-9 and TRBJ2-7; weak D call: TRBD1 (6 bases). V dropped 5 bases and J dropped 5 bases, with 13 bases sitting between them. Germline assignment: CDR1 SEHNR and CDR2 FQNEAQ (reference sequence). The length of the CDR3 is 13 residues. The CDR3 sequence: CASSLPDSNEQYF. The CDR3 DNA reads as TGTGCCAGCAGCCTCCCGGACAGTAACGAGCAGTACTTC.

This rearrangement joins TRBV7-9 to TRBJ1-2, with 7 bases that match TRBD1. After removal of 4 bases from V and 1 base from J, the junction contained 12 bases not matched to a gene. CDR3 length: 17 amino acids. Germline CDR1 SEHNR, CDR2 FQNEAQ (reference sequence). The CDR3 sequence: CASSSGQPDYFNYGYTF. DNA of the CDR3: TGTGCCAGCAGCTCGGGACAGCCAGATTACTTTAACTATGGCTACACCTTC. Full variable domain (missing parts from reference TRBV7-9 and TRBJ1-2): DTGVSQNPRHKITKRGQNVTFRCDPISEHNRLYWYRQTLGQGPEFLTYFQNEAQLEKSRLLSDRFSAERPKGSFSTLEIQRTEQGDSAMYLCASSSGQPDYFNYGYTFGSGTRLTVV.

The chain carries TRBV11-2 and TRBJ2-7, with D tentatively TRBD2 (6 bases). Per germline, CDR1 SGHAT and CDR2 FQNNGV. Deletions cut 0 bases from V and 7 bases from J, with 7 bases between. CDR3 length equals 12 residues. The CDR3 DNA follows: TGTGCCAGCAGCTTAGAGGGAGGAGAGCAGTACTTC. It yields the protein CASSLEGGEQYF.

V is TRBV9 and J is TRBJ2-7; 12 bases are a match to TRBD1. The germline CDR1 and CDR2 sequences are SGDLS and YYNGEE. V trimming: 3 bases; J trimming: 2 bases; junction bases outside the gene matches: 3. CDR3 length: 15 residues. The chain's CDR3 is CASSAGTGGTYEQYF. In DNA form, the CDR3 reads TGTGCCAGCAGCGCTGGGACAGGGGGCACCTACGAGCAGTACTTC.

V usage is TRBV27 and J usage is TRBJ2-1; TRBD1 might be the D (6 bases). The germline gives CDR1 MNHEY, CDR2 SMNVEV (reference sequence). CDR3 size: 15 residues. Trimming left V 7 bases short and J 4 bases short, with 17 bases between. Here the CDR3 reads CASKLQGSFYNEQFF. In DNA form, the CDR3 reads TGTGCCAGCAAACTACAGGGATCGTTTTACAATGAGCAGTTCTTC.

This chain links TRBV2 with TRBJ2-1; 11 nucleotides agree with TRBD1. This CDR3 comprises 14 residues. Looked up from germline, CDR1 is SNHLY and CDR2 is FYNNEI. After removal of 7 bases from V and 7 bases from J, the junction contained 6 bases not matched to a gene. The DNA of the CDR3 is TGTGCCAGCACCGGGGGACAGGGGGGAAATGAGCAGTTCTTC. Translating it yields CASTGGQGGNEQFF. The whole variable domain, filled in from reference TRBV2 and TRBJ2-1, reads EPEVTQTPSHQVTQMGQEVILRCVPISNHLYFYWYRQILGQKVEFLVSFYNNEISEKSEIFDDQFSVERPDGSNFTLKIRSTKLEDSAMYFCASTGGQGGNEQFFGPGTRLTVL.

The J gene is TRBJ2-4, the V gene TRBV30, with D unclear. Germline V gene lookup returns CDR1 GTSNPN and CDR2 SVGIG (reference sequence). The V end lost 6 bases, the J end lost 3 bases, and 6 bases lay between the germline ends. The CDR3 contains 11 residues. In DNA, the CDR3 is TGTGCCTGTAAACACAAAAACATTCAGTACTTC. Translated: CACKHKNIQYF.

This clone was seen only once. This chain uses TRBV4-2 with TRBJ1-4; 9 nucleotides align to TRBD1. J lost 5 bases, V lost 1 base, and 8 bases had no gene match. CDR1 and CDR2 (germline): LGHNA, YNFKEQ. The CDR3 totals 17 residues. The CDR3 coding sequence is TGTGCCAGCAGCCAAGCGACAGGGGGGTTTGGGAATGAAAAACTGTTTTTT. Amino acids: CASSQATGGFGNEKLFF.

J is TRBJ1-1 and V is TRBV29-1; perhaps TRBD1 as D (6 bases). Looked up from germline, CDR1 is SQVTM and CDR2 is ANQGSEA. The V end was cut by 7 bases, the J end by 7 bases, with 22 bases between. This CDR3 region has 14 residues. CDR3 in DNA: TGCAGCGCAACCAGAGTACAGGGTCAGGGTGAAGCTTTCTTT. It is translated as CSATRVQGQGEAFF.